A single T cell receptor (beta chain) is shown here with its context. Its antigen is unknown. A modified ARM-PCR protocol with three rounds of nested PCR amplified TCRbeta. MiXCR was run by TCRdb on the multiplex PCR reads, yielding one entry per CDR3 protein. The sample holds tens of thousands of distinct CDR3 sequences, over 70% seen once. These data come from a study of tumor and adjacent non-tumor tissue in lung cancer. Study results and limitations: Normal lung showed higher cumulative top 100 clone frequency than tumor. Significantly higher TCR diversity was found in tumor than normal lung.

RNA was extracted from bulk tissue without any cell sorting. This TCR was recovered from a woman in her fifties or sixties with non-small cell lung cancer. Sequencing input: lung tumor tissue.

For the CDR3, the DNA is TGTGCCAGCAGCCCCCCACAGCCGAGCTCCTATAATTCACCCCTCCACTTT. Translating it yields CASSPPQPSSYNSPLHF. The chain links TRBV21-1 to TRBJ1-6; the D segment call TRBD1 is taken from the table without a DNA check. TRBV21-1 is described as a pseudogene. The CDR3 loop spans 17 amino acids.